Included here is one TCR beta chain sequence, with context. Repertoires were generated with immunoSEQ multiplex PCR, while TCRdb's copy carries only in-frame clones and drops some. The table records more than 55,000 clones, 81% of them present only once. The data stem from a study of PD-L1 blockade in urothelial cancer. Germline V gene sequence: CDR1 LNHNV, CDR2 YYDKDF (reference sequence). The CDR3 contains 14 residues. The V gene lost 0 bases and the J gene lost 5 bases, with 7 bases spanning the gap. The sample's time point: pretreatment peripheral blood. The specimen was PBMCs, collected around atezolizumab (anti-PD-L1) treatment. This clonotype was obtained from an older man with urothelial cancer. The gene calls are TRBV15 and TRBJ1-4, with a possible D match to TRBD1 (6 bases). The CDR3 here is CATSRDQGNEKLFF. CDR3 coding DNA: TGTGCCACCAGCAGAGATCAGGGGAATGAAAAACTGTTTTTT.